These 18 T cell receptor beta chains share one sample of origin, sequenced in a study of T cells in localized non-small cell lung cancer. Assay used: immunoSEQ multiplex PCR; TCRdb lists only in-frame clones, some missing. The sample consists of 1,500 to 2,000 clones, approximately 19% of them appearing once. Sequenced here: normal lung tissue next to the tumor, sampled before any cancer treatment. The source is a female donor over 55 with stage I lung adenocarcinoma.

The chain recombines TRBV9 with TRBJ1-6, with D possibly TRBD1 on 6 matching bases. The V gene lost 5 bases and the J gene lost 9 bases, with 18 bases spanning the gap. CDR3 length: 15 amino acids. CDR1 and CDR2 (germline): SGDLS, YYNGEE. CDR3 sequence (DNA): TGTGCCAGCAGTGCCAATAGGGGGTTGGGTTCACCCCTCCACTTT. This translates into CASSANRGLGSPLHF.

Within the sample, this clone is medium-sized (0.01 to 0.1%). The chain recombines TRBV6-8 with TRBJ1-5; TRBD1 is a possible D gene (6 bases). Germline CDR1 and CDR2: MNHGY and SAAAGT. Deletions cut 10 bases from V and 5 bases from J, with 21 bases between. The CDR3 has 15 residues. The CDR3 coding sequence is TGTGCCATCAGCCAGGGTACAGGGACCTATCAGCCCCAGCATTTT. It is translated as CAISQGTGTYQPQHF.

By sample fraction, this clone is medium-sized. The chain recombines TRBV11-3 with TRBJ1-1, with a possible D match to TRBD1 (5 bases). Deletions cut 5 bases from V and 1 base from J, with 17 bases between. Germline CDR1 reads SGHNT; CDR2 reads YENEEA. This CDR3 region has 16 residues. CDR3 protein: CASSPPKNQGNTEAFF. DNA of the CDR3: TGTGCCAGCAGCCCTCCGAAGAATCAGGGGAACACTGAAGCTTTCTTT.

CDR3 sequence (DNA): TGTGCCAGCAGCCGTCTAGCGCGAGGTTCCTACGAGCAGTACTTC. Amino acid sequence: CASSRLARGSYEQYF. The chain is built from TRBV2 and TRBJ2-7; possible D gene TRBD2, 6 bases. The V end was cut by 6 bases, the J end by 1 base, with 16 bases between. This CDR3 spans 15 amino acids. CDR1 and CDR2 (germline): SNHLY, FYNNEI.

In its sample, this clone ranks as medium-sized (0.01 to 0.1%). The rearrangement uses TRBV6-8 and TRBJ1-1; D perhaps matches TRBD1 (5 bases). The germline V and J ends were trimmed by 2 bases and 10 bases, with 17 bases remaining between them. Germline CDR1 reads MNHGY; CDR2 reads SAAAGT. The CDR3 is 14 residues long. The CDR3 protein is CASSYRPHSGGAFF. CDR3 in DNA: TGTGCCAGCAGTTACCGGCCTCACTCCGGGGGAGCTTTCTTT.

In this sample, this clone is medium-sized (0.01 to 0.1%). The rearrangement joins TRBV7-2 to TRBJ1-1; D may be TRBD1 (6 bases). CDR1 SGHTA and CDR2 FQGNSA come from the germline V gene. This CDR3 has 13 residues. Between the trimmed V and J ends, which lost 5 bases and 5 bases, there was a span of 12 bases. The CDR3 nucleotides read TGTGCCAGCAGCGCCCCAGGGGAGACTGAAGCTTTCTTT. Its translation is CASSAPGETEAFF.

V usage is TRBV19 and J usage is TRBJ1-6; no clear D. CDR3 size: 13 residues. Trimming removed 6 bases from V and 7 bases from J, with 10 bases in between. Germline V gives CDR1 LNHDA, CDR2 SQIVND (reference sequence). CDR3 sequence: CASRGHRNSPLHF. Here the CDR3 DNA reads TGTGCCAGTAGGGGCCACAGAAATTCACCCCTCCACTTT.

This clone is classed as medium-sized. This chain uses TRBV30 with TRBJ1-4; D perhaps matches TRBD1 (6 bases). Germline values: CDR1 GTSNPN, CDR2 SVGIG (reference sequence). The germline V and J ends were trimmed by 2 bases and 5 bases, with 12 bases remaining between them. This CDR3 spans 14 amino acids. CDR3 amino acids: CAWSITGQNEKLFF. The CDR3 DNA is TGTGCCTGGAGTATCACAGGGCAGAATGAAAAACTGTTTTTT.

The chain employs TRBV11-3 and TRBJ2-1, with 14 nucleotides matching TRBD2. The CDR3 runs to 16 residues. Germline trimming cut 5 bases from V and 9 bases from J; bases unmatched to any gene: 9. The V gene's germline CDR1 is SGHNT and CDR2 YENEEA. This chain's CDR3 is CASSPRLAGGRVEQFF. The CDR3 DNA reads as TGTGCCAGCAGCCCCCGACTAGCGGGGGGGCGTGTTGAGCAGTTCTTC.

As for this clone: Other nucleotide sequences in the sample specify the same CDR3. J is TRBJ1-1 and V is TRBV19, with 11 bases fitting TRBD1. V trimming: 5 bases; J trimming: 5 bases; junction bases outside the gene matches: 4. This CDR3 comprises 14 residues. Germline CDR1 LNHDA, CDR2 SQIVND (reference sequence). CDR3 sequence reads: CASSPGQGATEAFF. The CDR3 DNA is TGTGCCAGTAGTCCCGGACAGGGGGCGACTGAAGCTTTCTTT.

This clone is medium-sized in the sample. The rearrangement joins TRBV9 to TRBJ2-5; 9 nucleotides match TRBD2. This CDR3 has 16 residues. Germline-derived CDR1 and CDR2 are SGDLS and YYNGEE. Trimming at V came to 0 bases and at J to 2 bases, leaving 5 bases not matched to a gene. As DNA, the CDR3 is TGTGCCAGCAGCGTAGGACTAGCGGTTTTACAAGAGACCCAGTACTTC. Protein sequence: CASSVGLAVLQETQYF.

This clone is categorized as hyperexpanded. The chain uses TRBV30 and TRBJ1-3; 9 bases match TRBD1. Trimming removed 2 bases from V and 4 bases from J; junction bases left unmatched: 12. The germline gives CDR1 GTSNPN, CDR2 SVGIG (reference sequence). There are 17 residues in the CDR3. CDR3 sequence (DNA): TGTGCCTGGAGTCCTATCCCGGGACAGGGTGGAGGAAACACCATATATTTT. It encodes CAWSPIPGQGGGNTIYF.

CDR3 sequence: CASTLGGRVNEQFF. DNA for the CDR3: TGCGCCAGCACCCTAGGGGGGAGAGTCAATGAGCAGTTCTTC. The chain uses TRBV5-1 and TRBJ2-1; tentatively, D is TRBD1 or TRBD2 (6 bases each). Germline loops: CDR1 SGHRS, CDR2 YFSETQ. The CDR3 runs to 14 residues. V was pared by 6 bases and J by 6 bases, with 16 bases between.

Concerning this clone itself: At one end, the junction sequence differs from germline, possibly due to a read error. The chain combines TRBV6-8 with TRBJ1-6; D is perhaps TRBD1 (5 bases). The CDR3 loop spans 13 amino acids. CDR1 and CDR2 from the germline V gene are MNHGY and SAAAGT. The CDR3 spells CASSDSEGSPLHF. The DNA of the CDR3 is TGTGCCAGCAGTGACTCAGAGGGGTCACCCCTCCACTTT.

This chain links TRBV11-3 with TRBJ1-3; the D gene is possibly TRBD1 (6 bases). The V gene's germline CDR1 is SGHNT and CDR2 YENEEA. Trimming removed 6 bases from V and 3 bases from J, with 12 bases in between. The CDR3 is 14 residues long. Here the CDR3 DNA reads TGTGCCAGCAGTCTCGGGACACTTGGAAACACCATATATTTT. It yields the protein CASSLGTLGNTIYF.

This clone was detected only a few times. The rearrangement links TRBV6-8 to TRBJ2-1; 9 bases map to TRBD2. J gave up 4 bases and V 6 bases, and 7 bases lay outside the gene matches. Germline CDR1 and CDR2: MNHGY and SAAAGT. The CDR3 length is 15 residues. The CDR3 here is CASSLMAGGYNEQFF. Written as DNA, the CDR3 is TGTGCCAGCAGCCTAATGGCGGGGGGGTACAATGAGCAGTTCTTC.

This clone ranks as medium-sized. J is TRBJ1-2 and V is TRBV11-3; D possibly corresponds to TRBD1 (5 bases). The V gene's germline CDR1 is SGHNT and CDR2 YENEEA. The CDR3 consists of 15 residues. V was clipped by 3 bases and J by 2 bases, with 13 bases between them. For the CDR3, the DNA is TGTGCCAGCAGCTTGGAAGGGACTGTGAACTATGGCTACACCTTC. Protein sequence: CASSLEGTVNYGYTF.

As to this clone: The same CDR3 arises from other DNA sequences in this sample as well. The rearrangement joins TRBV28 to TRBJ2-3; 7 nucleotides match TRBD2. J was trimmed by 3 bases and V by 3 bases; bases with no gene match: 3. CDR3 size: 14 residues. Germline V gene sequence: CDR1 MDHEN, CDR2 SYDVKM. The CDR3 DNA sequence: TGTGCCAGCAGTTTCTTAGCGGGTACAGATACGCAGTATTTT. Translation gives CASSFLAGTDTQYF.